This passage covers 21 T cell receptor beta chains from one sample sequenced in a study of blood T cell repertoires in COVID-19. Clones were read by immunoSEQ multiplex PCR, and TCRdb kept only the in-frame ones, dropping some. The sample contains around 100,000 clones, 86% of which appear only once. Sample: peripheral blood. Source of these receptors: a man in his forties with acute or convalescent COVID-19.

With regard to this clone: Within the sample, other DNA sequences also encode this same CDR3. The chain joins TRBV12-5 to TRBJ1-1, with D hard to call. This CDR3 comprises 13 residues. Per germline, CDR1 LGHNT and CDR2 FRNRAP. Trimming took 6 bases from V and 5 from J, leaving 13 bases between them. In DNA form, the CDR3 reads TGTGCTAGTGGGCCAAGTCCGGGGACTGAAGCTTTCTTT. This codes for CASGPSPGTEAFF.

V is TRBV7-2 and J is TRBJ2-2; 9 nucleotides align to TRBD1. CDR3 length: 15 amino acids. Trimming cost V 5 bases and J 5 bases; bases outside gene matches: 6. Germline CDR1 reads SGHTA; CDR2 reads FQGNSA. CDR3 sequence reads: CASSPGTGNTGELFF. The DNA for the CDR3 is TGTGCCAGCAGCCCCGGGACAGGGAATACCGGGGAGCTGTTTTTT.

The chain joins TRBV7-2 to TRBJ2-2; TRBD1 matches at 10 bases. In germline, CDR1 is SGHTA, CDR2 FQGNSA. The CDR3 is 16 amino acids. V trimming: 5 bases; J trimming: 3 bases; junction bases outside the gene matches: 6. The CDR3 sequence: CASSQGQGSHTGELFF. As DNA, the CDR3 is TGTGCCAGCAGCCAGGGACAGGGGTCGCACACCGGGGAGCTGTTTTTT.

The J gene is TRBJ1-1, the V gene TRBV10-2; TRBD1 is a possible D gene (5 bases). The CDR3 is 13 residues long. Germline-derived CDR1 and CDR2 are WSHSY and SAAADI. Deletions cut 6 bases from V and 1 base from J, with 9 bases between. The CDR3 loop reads CASRADRNTEAFF. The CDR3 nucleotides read TGCGCCAGCAGGGCTGACAGGAACACTGAAGCTTTCTTT.

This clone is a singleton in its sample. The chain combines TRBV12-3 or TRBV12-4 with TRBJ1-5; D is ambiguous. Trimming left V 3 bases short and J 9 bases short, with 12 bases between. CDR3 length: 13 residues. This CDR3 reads CASSFAPTMPQHF. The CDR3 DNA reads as TGTGCCAGCAGTTTCGCTCCTACGATGCCCCAGCATTTT.

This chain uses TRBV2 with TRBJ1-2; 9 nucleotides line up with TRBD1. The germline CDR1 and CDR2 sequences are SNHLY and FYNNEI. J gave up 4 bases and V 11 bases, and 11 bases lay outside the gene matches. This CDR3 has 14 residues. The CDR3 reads CAARATGGFYGYTF. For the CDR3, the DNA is TGTGCCGCGAGAGCCACAGGGGGCTTCTATGGCTACACCTTC. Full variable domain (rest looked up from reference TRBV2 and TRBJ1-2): EPEVTQTPSHQVTQMGQEVILRCVPISNHLYFYWYRQILGQKVEFLVSFYNNEISEKSEIFDDQFSVERPDGSNFTLKIRSTKLEDSAMYFCAARATGGFYGYTFGSGTRLTVV.

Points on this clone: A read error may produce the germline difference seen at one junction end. The CDR3 DNA follows: TGCGCCAGCAGCCCCCGACAGAGGTTGAAAACTGAAGCTTTCTTT. Protein sequence: CASSPRQRLKTEAFF. The rearrangement joins TRBV4-1 to TRBJ1-1, with a weak D call TRBD1 (5 bases). The CDR3 length is 15 residues. The germline gives CDR1 MGHRA, CDR2 YSYEKL.

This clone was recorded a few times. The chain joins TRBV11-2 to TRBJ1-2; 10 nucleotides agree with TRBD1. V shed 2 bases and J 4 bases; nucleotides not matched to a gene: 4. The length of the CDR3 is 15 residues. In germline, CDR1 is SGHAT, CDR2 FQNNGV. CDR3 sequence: CASSLHGTGAYGYTF. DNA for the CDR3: TGTGCCAGCAGCTTACATGGGACAGGGGCCTATGGCTACACCTTC.

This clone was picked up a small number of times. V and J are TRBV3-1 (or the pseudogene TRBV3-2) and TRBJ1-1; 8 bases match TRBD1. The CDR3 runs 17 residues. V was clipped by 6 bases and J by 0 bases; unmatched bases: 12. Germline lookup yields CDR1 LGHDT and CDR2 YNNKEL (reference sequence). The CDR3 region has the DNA TGTGCCAGCAGACCGACAGGGGAGAAGGGTATGAACACTGAAGCTTTCTTT. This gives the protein CASRPTGEKGMNTEAFF.

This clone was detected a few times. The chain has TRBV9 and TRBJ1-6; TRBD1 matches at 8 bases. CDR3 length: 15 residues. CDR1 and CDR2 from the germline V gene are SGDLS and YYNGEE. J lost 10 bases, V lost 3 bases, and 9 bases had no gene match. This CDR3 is CASSALTGEGSPLHF. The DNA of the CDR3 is TGTGCCAGCAGCGCCCTGACAGGGGAGGGATCACCCCTCCACTTT.

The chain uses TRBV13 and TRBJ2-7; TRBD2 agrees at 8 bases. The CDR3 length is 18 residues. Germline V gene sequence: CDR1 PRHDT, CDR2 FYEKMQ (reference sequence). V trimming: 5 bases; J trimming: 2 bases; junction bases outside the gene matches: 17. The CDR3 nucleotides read TGTGCCAGCAGCATAAGGCCTCAACTAGCGGATGGGCCCTACGAGCAGTACTTC. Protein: CASSIRPQLADGPYEQYF.

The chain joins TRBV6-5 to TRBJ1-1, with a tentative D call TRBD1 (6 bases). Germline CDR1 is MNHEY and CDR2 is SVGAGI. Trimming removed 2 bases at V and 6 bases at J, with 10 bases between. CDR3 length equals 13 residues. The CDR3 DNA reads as TGTGCCAGCAGTTACCCCGGACAGCCTGAAGCTTTCTTT. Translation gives CASSYPGQPEAFF.

The CDR3 DNA is TGTGCCAGCAGCAAAGTAGGACAACGACAGCCCCAGCATTTT. Encoded protein: CASSKVGQRQPQHF. The rearrangement uses TRBV21-1 and TRBJ1-5; the D call of TRBD1 is as the table states it, not checked on the DNA. TRBV21-1 is a listed pseudogene. The CDR3 length is 14 residues.

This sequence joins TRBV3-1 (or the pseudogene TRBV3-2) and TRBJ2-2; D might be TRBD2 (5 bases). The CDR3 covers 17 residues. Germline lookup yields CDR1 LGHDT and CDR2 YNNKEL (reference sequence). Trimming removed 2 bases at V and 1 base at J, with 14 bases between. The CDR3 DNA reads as TGTGCCAGCAGCCAACTCTCGGGTCGGGGGAACACCGGGGAGCTGTTTTTT. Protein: CASSQLSGRGNTGELFF.

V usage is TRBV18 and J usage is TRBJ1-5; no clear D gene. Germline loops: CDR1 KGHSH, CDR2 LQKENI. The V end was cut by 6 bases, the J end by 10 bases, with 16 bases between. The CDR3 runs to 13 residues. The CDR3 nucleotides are TGTGCCAGCTCCCGCCGCCCTGAACTACCCCAGCATTTT. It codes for CASSRRPELPQHF.

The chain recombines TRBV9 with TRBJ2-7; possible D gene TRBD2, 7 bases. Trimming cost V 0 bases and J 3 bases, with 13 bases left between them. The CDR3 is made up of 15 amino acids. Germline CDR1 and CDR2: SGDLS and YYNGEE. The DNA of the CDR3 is TGTGCCAGCAGCGTAGGGCAGGGGACTATCTACGAGCAGTACTTC. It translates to CASSVGQGTIYEQYF.

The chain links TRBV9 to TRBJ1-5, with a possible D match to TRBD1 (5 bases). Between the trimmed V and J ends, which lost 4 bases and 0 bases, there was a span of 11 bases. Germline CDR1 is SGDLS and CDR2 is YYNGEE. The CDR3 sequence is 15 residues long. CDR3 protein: CASSLTAYSNQPQHF. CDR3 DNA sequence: TGTGCCAGCAGCCTGACAGCTTATAGCAATCAGCCCCAGCATTTT.

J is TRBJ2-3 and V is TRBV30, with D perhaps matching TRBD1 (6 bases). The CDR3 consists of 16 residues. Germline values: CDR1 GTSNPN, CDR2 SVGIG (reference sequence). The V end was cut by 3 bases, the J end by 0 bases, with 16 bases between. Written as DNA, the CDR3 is TGTGCCTGGAGGAGAAGGGGGTCCTCTAGCACAGATACGCAGTATTTT. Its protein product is CAWRRRGSSSTDTQYF.

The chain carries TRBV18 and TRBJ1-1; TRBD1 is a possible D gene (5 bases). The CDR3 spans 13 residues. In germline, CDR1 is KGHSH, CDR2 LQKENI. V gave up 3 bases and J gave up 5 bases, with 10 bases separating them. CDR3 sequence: CASSPSRGTEAFF. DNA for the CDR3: TGTGCCAGCTCACCTTCCCGGGGGACTGAAGCTTTCTTT.

As DNA, the CDR3 is TGTGCCAGCACCGAGAGCGGGAGCTACGAGCAGTACTTC. Protein product: CASTESGSYEQYF. This chain uses TRBV12-3 or TRBV12-4 with TRBJ2-7; 8 bases align to TRBD2. The CDR3 is 13 residues long. Unmatched junction bases numbered 5, after V lost 7 bases and J lost 3 bases.

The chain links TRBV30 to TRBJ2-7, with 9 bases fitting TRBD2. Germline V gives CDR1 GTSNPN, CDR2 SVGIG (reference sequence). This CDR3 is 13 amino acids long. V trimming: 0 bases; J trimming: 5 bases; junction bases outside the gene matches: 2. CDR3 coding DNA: TGTGCCTGGAGTGTAGCGGGAGGCCACGAGCAGTACTTC. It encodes CAWSVAGGHEQYF.